Listed here are 4 T cell receptor beta chains from one sample, sequenced in a study of blood T cells in healthy people across ages. Next came a second PCR, run for about 7 to 12 cycles, which used a sample-barcoded 5' primer along with a J-beta primer mix. Using its own MiXCR run on the 5' RACE reads, TCRdb lists one record per CDR3 protein. The table has fewer than 700,000 distinct CDR3 sequences, about 43% seen once; the top ten hold about 30%. Material for sequencing was blood. The receptors stem from an elderly man in good health.

This clonotype was seen a handful of times. The chain recombines TRBV6-5 with TRBJ2-5; 13 bases are shared with TRBD2. TRBJ2-7 matches the DNA end more closely, so the J call is doubtful. The CDR3 consists of 19 residues. Germline CDR1 is MNHEY and CDR2 is SVGAGI. This chain's CDR3 is CASSSPGLAGIKSPYEQYF. The CDR3 DNA follows: TGTGCCAGCAGTTCCCCGGGACTAGCGGGAATCAAATCACCGTACGAGCAGTACTTC.

This clonotype was detected a few times. This chain uses TRBV6-5 with TRBJ2-3; D is ambiguous. Trimming stripped 6 bases from V and 2 bases from J, with 12 bases between. This CDR3 is built from 14 residues. CDR1 and CDR2 from the germline V gene are MNHEY and SVGAGI. The CDR3 DNA reads TGTGCCAGCAGCCCCAAGTACTCCACAGATACGCAGTATTTT. This codes for CASSPKYSTDTQYF.

The sample holds a few counts of this clonotype. V usage is TRBV5-1 and J usage is TRBJ1-4; TRBD1 matches at 9 bases. This CDR3 is 15 amino acids long. The germline V gene has CDR1 SGHRS and CDR2 YFSETQ. J was trimmed by 5 bases and V by 4 bases; bases with no gene match: 6. In nucleotides, the CDR3 is TGCGCCAGCAGCCGGACGGGACAGGGAAATGAAAAACTGTTTTTT. Translating it yields CASSRTGQGNEKLFF.

The V call is TRBV7-2, the J call TRBJ2-1, with TRBD2 matching over 12 bases. J gave up 10 bases and V 2 bases, and 18 bases lay outside the gene matches. Per germline, CDR1 SGHTA and CDR2 FQGNSA. The CDR3 has 19 residues. Here the CDR3 reads CASSLRLAGGRAIQSEQFF. The CDR3 DNA reads TGTGCCAGCAGCTTAAGGCTAGCGGGGGGGCGAGCAATACAAAGCGAGCAGTTCTTC.